The 3 T cell receptor beta chains given below trace back to one sample, sequenced in a study of monozygotic twins with cystic fibrosis. Clones were sequenced by immunoSEQ multiplex PCR, and TCRdb holds only the in-frame ones, with some missing. The sample shows approximately 36,000 clones, under 95% of them seen only once. The specimen sequenced was blood. All receptors come from a boy younger than 10 with cystic fibrosis.

In its sample, this clone was seen a few times. The genes are TRBV2 and TRBJ1-2; no definite D call. This CDR3 region has 12 residues. V was pared by 1 base and J by 8 bases, with 8 bases between. Germline V gene lookup returns CDR1 SNHLY and CDR2 FYNNEI. The CDR3 sequence: CASSEGGGGYTF. The CDR3 DNA follows: TGTGCCAGCAGTGAAGGGGGTGGAGGCTACACCTTC. The complete variable domain, with remaining parts taken from reference TRBV2 and TRBJ1-2, reads EPEVTQTPSHQVTQMGQEVILRCVPISNHLYFYWYRQILGQKVEFLVSFYNNEISEKSEIFDDQFSVERPDGSNFTLKIRSTKLEDSAMYFCASSEGGGGYTFGSGTRLTVV.

V is TRBV27 and J is TRBJ2-7; possibly TRBD1 or TRBD2 for D (5 bases each). This CDR3 comprises 15 residues. The germline V gene has CDR1 MNHEY and CDR2 SMNVEV (reference sequence). The ends were cut back, 4 bases at V and 3 bases at J, with 16 bases in the middle. CDR3 sequence (DNA): TGTGCCAGCAGTTCTCAACCCGGGGCAAACTACGAGCAGTACTTC. It specifies CASSSQPGANYEQYF.

The V call is TRBV28, the J call TRBJ1-1; D remains ambiguous. Germline V lookup: CDR1 MDHEN, CDR2 SYDVKM. The V gene lost 4 bases and the J gene lost 8 bases, with 11 bases spanning the gap. CDR3 size: 12 residues. This CDR3 reads CASSSGPVEAFF. CDR3 in DNA: TGTGCCAGCAGTTCCGGCCCTGTAGAAGCTTTCTTT.